Sequencing of this T cell receptor beta chain was carried out in a study of blood T cell repertoires in COVID-19. Study at large: From T cells, B-cell-depleted T cells, or PBMCs came the material, which was cDNA or gDNA.

Generated by immunoSEQ multiplex PCR, the TCRdb table keeps only in-frame clones and is missing some. Counted here are roughly 280,000 clones, around 93% occurring once; the ten biggest clones make up approximately 3%. The clonotype was recovered from a man between 40 and 49 years old who had been exposed to COVID-19. Sequenced material: PBMCs or T cells enriched from blood (not recorded which).

CDR3 in amino acids: CASSPLTGASYEQYF. In DNA form, the CDR3 reads TGTGCCAGCAGCCCCCTGACAGGAGCCTCCTACGAGCAGTACTTC. The chain recombines TRBV7-9 with TRBJ2-7; D is possibly TRBD1 (6 bases). The V gene lost 5 bases and the J gene lost 0 bases, with 14 bases spanning the gap. The CDR3 loop spans 15 amino acids. Germline V gene data show CDR1 as SEHNR and CDR2 as FQNEAQ (reference sequence).